The clone carrying this T cell receptor beta chain showed up just a few times. Its antigen remains unknown. The record originates from a study of T-cell memory formation after mild COVID-19. General observations from the study: For contracting clones, CD4+ ones sat mainly in CM and EM, CD8+ in EMRA. Pre-infection memory contained some responding clones, which suggested that cross-reactive memory had joined. Contracting clones from day 15 to 85 showed balanced CD4/CD8; later expanders favored CD4+.

Germline CDR1 and CDR2: MGHDK and SYGVNS. The CDR3 length is 16 residues. Between the trimmed V and J ends, which lost 4 bases and 2 bases, there was a span of 15 bases. A single record per CDR3 protein comes from TCRdb applying MiXCR to the 5' RACE reads. This table holds 580,000 or so distinct CDR3 sequences, 17% found once. The J gene is TRBJ1-5, the V gene TRBV25-1, with D hard to call. Sequenced input: PBMCs or a T cell subset sorted from them (not recorded which). This TCR derives from an adult woman who had mild COVID-19 (a few samples of this study predate the infection). Cell type and time point are not known. The CDR3 bases are TGTGCCAGCAGTGCTCCCGGCGGTTCCGGCAATCAGCCCCAGCATTTT. Residues: CASSAPGGSGNQPQHF.